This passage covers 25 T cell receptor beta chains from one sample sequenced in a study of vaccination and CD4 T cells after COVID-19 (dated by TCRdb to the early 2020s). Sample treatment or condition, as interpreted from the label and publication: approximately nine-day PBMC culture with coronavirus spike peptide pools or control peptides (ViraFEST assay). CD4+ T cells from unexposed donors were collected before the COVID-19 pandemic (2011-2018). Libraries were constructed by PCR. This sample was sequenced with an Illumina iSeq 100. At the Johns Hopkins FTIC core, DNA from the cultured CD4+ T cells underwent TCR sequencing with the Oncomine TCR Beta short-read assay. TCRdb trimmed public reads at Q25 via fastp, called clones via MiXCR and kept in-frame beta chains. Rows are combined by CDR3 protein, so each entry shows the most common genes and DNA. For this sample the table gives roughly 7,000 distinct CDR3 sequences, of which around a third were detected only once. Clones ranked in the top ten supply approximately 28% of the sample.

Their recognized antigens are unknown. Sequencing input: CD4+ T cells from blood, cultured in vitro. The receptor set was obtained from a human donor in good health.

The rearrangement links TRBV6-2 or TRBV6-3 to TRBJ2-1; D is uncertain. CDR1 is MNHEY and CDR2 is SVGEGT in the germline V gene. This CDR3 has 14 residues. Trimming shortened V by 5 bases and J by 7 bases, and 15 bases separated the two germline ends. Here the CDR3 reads CASSLTHAGNEQFF. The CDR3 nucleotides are TGTGCCAGCAGTCTAACTCACGCTGGGAATGAGCAGTTCTTC.

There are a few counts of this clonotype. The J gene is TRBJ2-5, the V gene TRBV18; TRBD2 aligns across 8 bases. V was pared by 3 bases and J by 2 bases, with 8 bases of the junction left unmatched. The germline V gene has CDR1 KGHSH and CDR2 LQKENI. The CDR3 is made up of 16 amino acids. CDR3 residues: CASSPMAGGIQETQYF. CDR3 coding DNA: TGTGCCAGCTCACCGATGGCGGGGGGAATACAAGAGACCCAGTACTTC.

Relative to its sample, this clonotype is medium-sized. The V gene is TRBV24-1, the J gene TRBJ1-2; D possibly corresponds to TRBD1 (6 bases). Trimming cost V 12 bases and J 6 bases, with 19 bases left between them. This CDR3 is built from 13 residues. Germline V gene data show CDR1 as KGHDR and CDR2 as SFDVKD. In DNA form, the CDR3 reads TGTGCCTCAAACCTGGAAGGGGGGGATGGCTACACCTTC. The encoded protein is CASNLEGGDGYTF.

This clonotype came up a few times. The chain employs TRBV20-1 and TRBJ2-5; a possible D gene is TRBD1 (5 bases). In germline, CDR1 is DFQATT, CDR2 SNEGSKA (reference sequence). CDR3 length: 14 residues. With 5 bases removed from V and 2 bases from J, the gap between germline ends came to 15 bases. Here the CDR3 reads CSAYPRVLQETQYF. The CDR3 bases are TGCAGTGCTTATCCCAGGGTCCTACAAGAGACCCAGTACTTC.

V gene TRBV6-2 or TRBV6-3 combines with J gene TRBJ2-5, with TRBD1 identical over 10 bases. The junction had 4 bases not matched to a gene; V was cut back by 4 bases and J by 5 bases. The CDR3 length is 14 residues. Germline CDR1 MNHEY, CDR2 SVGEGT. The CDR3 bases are TGTGCCAGCAGTTCGTGGACAGGGGGGGAGACCCAGTACTTC. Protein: CASSSWTGGETQYF.

In DNA, the CDR3 is TGTGCCAGCAGTATCCTAGCGGGGGGTGGGGCTGAGCAGTTCTTC. It is translated as CASSILAGGGAEQFF. The gene calls are TRBV6-1 and TRBJ2-1, with 11 bases that match TRBD2. Unmatched junction bases numbered 9, after V lost 5 bases and J lost 9 bases. The CDR3 is 15 amino acids. Germline-derived CDR1 and CDR2 are MNHNS and SASEGT.

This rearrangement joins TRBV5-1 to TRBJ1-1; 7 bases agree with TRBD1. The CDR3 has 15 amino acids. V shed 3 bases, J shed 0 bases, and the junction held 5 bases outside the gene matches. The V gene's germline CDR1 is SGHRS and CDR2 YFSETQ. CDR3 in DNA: TGCGCCAGCAGCTATCATGGACAGGTGAACACTGAAGCTTTCTTT. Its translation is CASSYHGQVNTEAFF.

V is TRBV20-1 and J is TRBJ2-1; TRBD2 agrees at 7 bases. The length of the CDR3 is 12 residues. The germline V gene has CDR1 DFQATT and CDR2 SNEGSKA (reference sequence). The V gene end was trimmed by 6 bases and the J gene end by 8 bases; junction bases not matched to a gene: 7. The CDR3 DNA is TGCAGTGCCCGGCTAGCGGAGGATGAGCAGTTCTTC. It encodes CSARLAEDEQFF.

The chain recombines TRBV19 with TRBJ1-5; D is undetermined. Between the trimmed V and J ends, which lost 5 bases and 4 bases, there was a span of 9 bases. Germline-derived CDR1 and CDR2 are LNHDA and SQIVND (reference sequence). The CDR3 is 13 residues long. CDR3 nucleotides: TGTGCCAGTAGTCCCAACGGAAATCAGCCCCAGCATTTT. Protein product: CASSPNGNQPQHF.

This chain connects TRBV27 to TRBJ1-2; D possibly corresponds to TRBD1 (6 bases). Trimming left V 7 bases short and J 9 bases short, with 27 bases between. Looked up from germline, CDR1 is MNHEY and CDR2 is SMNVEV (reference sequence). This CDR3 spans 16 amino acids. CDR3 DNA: TGTGCCAGCACGGCGGGGACCGAGGGGGTGGTAAGAAGCTACACCTTC. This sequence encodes CASTAGTEGVVRSYTF.

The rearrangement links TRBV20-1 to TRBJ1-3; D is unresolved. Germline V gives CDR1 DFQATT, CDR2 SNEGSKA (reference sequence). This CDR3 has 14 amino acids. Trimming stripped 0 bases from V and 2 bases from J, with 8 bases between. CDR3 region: CSARDPTAGNTIYF. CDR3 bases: TGCAGTGCTAGAGATCCCACGGCTGGAAACACCATATATTTT.

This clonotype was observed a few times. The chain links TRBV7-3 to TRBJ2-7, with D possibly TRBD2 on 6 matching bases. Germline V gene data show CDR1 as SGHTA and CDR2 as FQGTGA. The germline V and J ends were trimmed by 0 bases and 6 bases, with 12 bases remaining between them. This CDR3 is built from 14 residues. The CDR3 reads CASSLTYGGGEQYF. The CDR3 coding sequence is TGTGCCAGCAGCTTAACGTACGGGGGAGGCGAGCAGTACTTC.

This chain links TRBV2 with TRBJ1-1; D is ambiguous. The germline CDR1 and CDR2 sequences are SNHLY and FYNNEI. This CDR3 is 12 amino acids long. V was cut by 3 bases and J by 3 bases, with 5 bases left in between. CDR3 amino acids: CASSDGDTEAFF. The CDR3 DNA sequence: TGTGCCAGCAGTGACGGGGACACTGAAGCTTTCTTT. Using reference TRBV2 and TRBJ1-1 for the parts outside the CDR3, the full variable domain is EPEVTQTPSHQVTQMGQEVILRCVPISNHLYFYWYRQILGQKVEFLVSFYNNEISEKSEIFDDQFSVERPDGSNFTLKIRSTKLEDSAMYFCASSDGDTEAFFGQGTRLTVV.

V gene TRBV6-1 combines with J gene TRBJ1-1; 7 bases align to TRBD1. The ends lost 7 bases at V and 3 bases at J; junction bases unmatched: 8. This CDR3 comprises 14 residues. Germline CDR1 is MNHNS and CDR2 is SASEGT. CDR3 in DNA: TGTGCCAGCACTCAGGGGGGCAGAGACACTGAAGCTTTCTTT. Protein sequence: CASTQGGRDTEAFF.

The CDR3 DNA reads as TGCGCCAGCCTAGCGGGGGGACGCACCGGGGAGCTGTTTTTT. Its translation: CASLAGGRTGELFF. The V call is TRBV10-2, the J call TRBJ2-2; 11 nucleotides match TRBD2. V was clipped by 8 bases and J by 4 bases; unmatched bases: 3. Germline CDR1 WSHSY, CDR2 SAAADI. The CDR3 loop spans 14 amino acids.

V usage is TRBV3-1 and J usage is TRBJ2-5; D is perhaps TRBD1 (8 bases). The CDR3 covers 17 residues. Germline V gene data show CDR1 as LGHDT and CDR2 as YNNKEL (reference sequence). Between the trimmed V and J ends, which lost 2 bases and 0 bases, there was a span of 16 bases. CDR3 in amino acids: CASSQPRTGTNQETQYF. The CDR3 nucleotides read TGTGCCAGCAGCCAACCCCGGACAGGGACTAACCAAGAGACCCAGTACTTC.

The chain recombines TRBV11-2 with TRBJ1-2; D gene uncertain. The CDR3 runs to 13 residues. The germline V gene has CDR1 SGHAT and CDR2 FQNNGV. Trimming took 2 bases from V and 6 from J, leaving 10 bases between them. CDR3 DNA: TGTGCCAGCAGCTTACTACAATGGGATGGCTACACCTTC. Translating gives CASSLLQWDGYTF.

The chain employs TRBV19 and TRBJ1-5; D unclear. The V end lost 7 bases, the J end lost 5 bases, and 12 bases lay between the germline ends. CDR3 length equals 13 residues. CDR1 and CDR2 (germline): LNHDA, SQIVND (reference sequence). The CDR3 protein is CASKPGLYQPQHF. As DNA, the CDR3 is TGTGCCAGTAAACCTGGACTCTATCAGCCCCAGCATTTT.

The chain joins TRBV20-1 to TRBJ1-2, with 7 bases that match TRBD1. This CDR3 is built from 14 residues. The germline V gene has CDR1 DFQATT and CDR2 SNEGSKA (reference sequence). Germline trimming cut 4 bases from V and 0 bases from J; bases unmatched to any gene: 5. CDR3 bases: TGCAGTGCTACGGGACAGAACTCTAACTATGGCTACACCTTC. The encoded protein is CSATGQNSNYGYTF.

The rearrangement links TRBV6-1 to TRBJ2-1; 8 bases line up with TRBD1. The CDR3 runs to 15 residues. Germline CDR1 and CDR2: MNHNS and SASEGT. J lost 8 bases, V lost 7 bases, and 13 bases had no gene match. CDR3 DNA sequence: TGTGCCAGCAACCACGCCGGGACAGGACAATATGAGCAGTTCTTC. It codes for CASNHAGTGQYEQFF.

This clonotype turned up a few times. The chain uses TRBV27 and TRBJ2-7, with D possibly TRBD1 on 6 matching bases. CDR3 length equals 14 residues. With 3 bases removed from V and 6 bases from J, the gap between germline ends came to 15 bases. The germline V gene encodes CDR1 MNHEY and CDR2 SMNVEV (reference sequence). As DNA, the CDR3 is TGTGCCAGCAGTTTCTTTCAGGGGTCGCGCGAGCAGTACTTC. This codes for CASSFFQGSREQYF.

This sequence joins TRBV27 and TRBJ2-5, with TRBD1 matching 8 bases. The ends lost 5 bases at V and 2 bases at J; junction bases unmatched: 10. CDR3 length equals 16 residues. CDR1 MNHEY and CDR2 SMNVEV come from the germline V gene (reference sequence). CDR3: CASSPGQGTGQETQYF. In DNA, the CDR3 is TGTGCCAGCAGTCCAGGACAGGGAACGGGGCAAGAGACCCAGTACTTC.

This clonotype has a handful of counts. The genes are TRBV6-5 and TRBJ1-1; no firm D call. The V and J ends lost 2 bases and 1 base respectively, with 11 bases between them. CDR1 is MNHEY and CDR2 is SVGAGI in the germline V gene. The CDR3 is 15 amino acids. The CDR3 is CASSYRSAPNTEAFF. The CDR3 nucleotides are TGTGCCAGCAGTTACAGGTCCGCCCCGAACACTGAAGCTTTCTTT.

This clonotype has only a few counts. CDR3 sequence reads: CSGMDTEAFF. The CDR3 DNA is TGCAGCGGGATGGACACTGAAGCTTTCTTT. V usage is TRBV29-1 and J usage is TRBJ1-1; no reliable D call. The CDR3 spans 10 residues. Between the trimmed V and J ends, which lost 7 bases and 3 bases, there was a span of 6 bases. The germline gives CDR1 SQVTM, CDR2 ANQGSEA.

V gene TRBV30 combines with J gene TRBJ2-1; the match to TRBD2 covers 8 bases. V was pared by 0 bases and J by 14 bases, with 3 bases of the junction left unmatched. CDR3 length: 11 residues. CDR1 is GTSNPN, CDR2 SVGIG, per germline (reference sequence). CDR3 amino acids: CAWSVRRGEFF. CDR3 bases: TGTGCCTGGAGTGTACGGCGGGGGGAGTTCTTC. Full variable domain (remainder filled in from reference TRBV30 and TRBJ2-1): SQTIHQWPATLVQPVGSPLSLECTVEGTSNPNLYWYRQAAGRGLQLLFYSVGIGQISSEVPQNLSASRPQDRQFILSSKKLLLSDSGFYLCAWSVRRGEFFGPGTRLTVL.